A single TCR beta chain is shown here with its context. Its antigen has not been determined. Per-base quality was not reported, and no clone a single base away is much larger than it. This record comes from a study of control samples from healthy donors and cancer patients (TCRdb year 2020). The germline V gene (reference sequence) specifies LGHDT as CDR1 and YNNKEL as CDR2. V was cut back by 3 bases and J by 3 bases, leaving a gap of 9 bases between them. The CDR3, cysteine through phenylalanine, is 14 amino acids long. Here the CDR3 DNA is all that survives: 42 bases in frame from base 1. The receptor library was made with the immunoSEQ multiplex PCR assay. Sourced from immuneACCESS, this table was stored by TCRdb with only in-frame sequences that have V and J called. A share of the clones is absent; for the studies checked, an unresolved V gene accounts for under half, and the remainder has no known explanation. The sample contains 95,000 to 150,000 clones, about 92% of them found a single time. Over 0.5% of the sample is in the top ten clones.

The chain employs TRBV3-1 (or the pseudogene TRBV3-2) and TRBJ1-3; no D segment can be confidently identified. The clonotype comes from an elderly man with head and neck cancer. Sample: PBMCs. The CDR3 reads as follows: CASSQARYGNTIYF. The nucleotide sequence is TGTGCCAGCAGCCAGGCGAGATATGGAAACACCATATATTTT.